Below are 21 T cell receptor beta chains sequenced from a single sample in a study of blood T cell repertoires in COVID-19. Produced via immunoSEQ multiplex PCR; TCRdb's table is partial and in-frame only. There are 150,000 or so clones in the sample; over 60% occur only once, and around 1.8% lies in the top ten. Specimen: peripheral blood. The receptors shown here come from a woman in her 70s with acute or convalescent COVID-19.

The chain links TRBV4-1 to TRBJ2-7, with 11 positions matching TRBD2. The junction had 6 bases not matched to a gene; V was cut back by 3 bases and J by 5 bases. The CDR3 is 15 residues long. Germline CDR1 is MGHRA and CDR2 is YSYEKL. The chain's CDR3 is CASSHTSGSLNEQYF. Written as DNA, the CDR3 is TGCGCCAGCAGCCACACTAGCGGGAGTCTCAACGAGCAGTACTTC.

Only a few counts were recorded for this clone. The CDR3 DNA reads as TGTGCCAGCAGGGGGGCGAGCACCCTTCAAGAGACCCAGTACTTC. Translated, it gives CASRGASTLQETQYF. The V and J genes are TRBV11-1 and TRBJ2-5; tentatively, D is TRBD1 (6 bases). CDR1 and CDR2 from the germline V gene are SGHAT and FQDESV (reference sequence). V lost 6 bases and J lost 2, with 16 bases in between. CDR3 length: 15 residues.

V is TRBV4-3 and J is TRBJ2-5, with 10 bases aligning to TRBD2. J lost 5 bases, V lost 0 bases, and 9 bases had no gene match. This CDR3 has 17 residues. CDR1 LGHNA and CDR2 YSLEER come from the germline V gene. In nucleotides, the CDR3 is TGCGCCAGCAGCCAAGAGCCAGCGGGGGGGCCGGGGGAGACCCAGTACTTC. Translating it yields CASSQEPAGGPGETQYF.

The chain combines TRBV21-1 with TRBJ2-7; whether TRBD2, the table's D call, matches the DNA was not checked. TRBV21-1 is noted as a pseudogene. CDR3 size: 16 residues. CDR3 sequence reads: CASSNRKRERSYEQYF. The DNA of the CDR3 is TGTGCCAGCAGCAACCGGAAGCGGGAGCGTTCCTACGAGCAGTACTTC.

The chain recombines TRBV6-5 with TRBJ1-1, with D possibly being TRBD1 (6 bases). Germline V gene data show CDR1 as MNHEY and CDR2 as SVGAGI. The V end was cut by 5 bases, the J end by 3 bases, with 13 bases between. The CDR3 length is 14 residues. CDR3 region: CASSNQGSDTEAFF. CDR3 in DNA: TGTGCCAGCAGTAATCAGGGGTCTGACACTGAAGCTTTCTTT.

The V and J genes are TRBV27 and TRBJ1-2; a possible D gene is TRBD1 (6 bases). The CDR3 sequence is 17 residues long. With 7 bases removed from V and 5 bases from J, the gap between germline ends came to 26 bases. CDR1 MNHEY and CDR2 SMNVEV come from the germline V gene (reference sequence). Here the CDR3 reads CASKSSMRRTDLYGYTF. CDR3 sequence (DNA): TGTGCCAGCAAATCCTCCATGAGGCGGACAGACCTATATGGCTACACCTTC.

The chain couples TRBV3-1 (or the pseudogene TRBV3-2) to TRBJ2-7; 8 bases line up with TRBD2. Germline V lookup: CDR1 LGHDT, CDR2 YNNKEL (reference sequence). Trimming removed 1 base from V and 4 bases from J; junction bases left unmatched: 6. The CDR3 extends over 15 amino acids. The CDR3 protein is CASSQGSGGVYEQYF. Written as DNA, the CDR3 is TGTGCCAGCAGCCAAGGATCGGGGGGGGTGTACGAGCAGTACTTC.

This clone was observed a few times. The chain uses TRBV27 and TRBJ1-1; perhaps TRBD1 as D (5 bases). CDR3 length equals 18 residues. V shed 4 bases and J shed 0 bases, with 21 bases lying between them. Germline V lookup: CDR1 MNHEY, CDR2 SMNVEV (reference sequence). DNA of the CDR3: TGTGCCAGCAGTTCCCGTTTGGGTAGGGGCCTTTTGAACACTGAAGCTTTCTTT. This codes for CASSSRLGRGLLNTEAFF.

The V call is TRBV19, the J call TRBJ2-6, with a weak D call TRBD2 (5 bases). With 1 base removed from V and 4 bases from J, the gap between germline ends came to 17 bases. The CDR3 is made up of 18 amino acids. Germline V gene data show CDR1 as LNHDA and CDR2 as SQIVND (reference sequence). This CDR3 reads CASSIAGSSGYGANVLTF. The CDR3, as DNA: TGTGCCAGTAGTATAGCTGGGAGTTCCGGCTACGGGGCCAACGTCCTGACTTTC.

J is TRBJ1-2 and V is TRBV28; the D gene is possibly TRBD1 (5 bases). Per germline, CDR1 MDHEN and CDR2 SYDVKM. The CDR3 loop spans 15 amino acids. Trimming pared 3 bases from V and 8 bases from J, leaving 19 bases between. CDR3 residues: CASSFGAGTPFGYTF. The CDR3 DNA reads as TGTGCCAGCAGTTTTGGCGCCGGGACTCCTTTCGGCTACACCTTC.

The V gene is TRBV5-6, the J gene TRBJ1-3; TRBD1 is a possible D gene (6 bases). V was trimmed by 5 bases and J by 2 bases, leaving 11 bases between them. The germline CDR1 and CDR2 sequences are SGHDT and YYEEEE. This CDR3 comprises 14 residues. CDR3 sequence: CASREQGTGNTIYF. The DNA for the CDR3 is TGTGCCAGCAGGGAACAGGGAACTGGAAACACCATATATTTT. Together with reference TRBV5-6 and TRBJ1-3, the CDR3 gives the full variable domain: DAGVTQSPTHLIKTRGQQVTLRCSPKSGHDTVSWYQQALGQGPQFIFQYYEEEERQRGNFPDRFSGHQFPNYSSELNVNALLLGDSALYLCASREQGTGNTIYFGEGSWLTVV.

V and J are TRBV28 and TRBJ1-3; D is perhaps TRBD1 (6 bases). Per germline, CDR1 MDHEN and CDR2 SYDVKM. The CDR3 runs 15 residues. V dropped 8 bases and J dropped 1 base, with 15 bases sitting between them. CDR3 sequence: CASASQGNSGNTIYF. CDR3 DNA: TGTGCCAGCGCTTCTCAGGGGAATTCTGGAAACACCATATATTTT.

This clone was detected a few times. The chain links TRBV15 to TRBJ2-3, with 11 bases fitting TRBD2. The CDR3 extends over 18 amino acids. Germline V lookup: CDR1 LNHNV, CDR2 YYDKDF (reference sequence). V shed 1 base and J 0 bases; nucleotides not matched to a gene: 6. Written as DNA, the CDR3 is TGTGCCACCAGCAGAGGGACTAGCGGGTGGGCGAGCACAGATACGCAGTATTTT. Amino acids: CATSRGTSGWASTDTQYF.

The chain couples TRBV6-4 to TRBJ2-3; 7 bases are a match to TRBD1. V gave up 6 bases and J gave up 6 bases; unmatched junction bases: 6. The CDR3 is made up of 13 amino acids. Germline V CDR1 and CDR2: MRHNA, SNTAGT. The CDR3 here is CASSPRGPDTQYF. As DNA, the CDR3 is TGTGCCAGCAGCCCTAGGGGGCCCGATACGCAGTATTTT.

V usage is TRBV10-3 and J usage is TRBJ1-6; 9 bases match TRBD1. From germline, CDR1 is ENHRY and CDR2 SYGVKD. This CDR3 comprises 20 residues. V lost 1 base, J lost 5 bases, and 15 bases stayed unmatched. The CDR3 sequence: CAISEWARPGTGSHNSPLHF. In DNA form, the CDR3 reads TGTGCCATCAGTGAGTGGGCCAGACCCGGGACAGGGTCCCATAATTCACCCCTCCACTTT.

The chain carries TRBV10-3 and TRBJ1-1; TRBD1 aligns across 11 bases. Germline CDR1 is ENHRY and CDR2 is SYGVKD. V dropped 6 bases and J dropped 5; count of bases not matched to a gene: 8. The CDR3 loop spans 15 amino acids. In nucleotides, the CDR3 is TGTGCCATCAGGATAACCGGGACAGGGGGAACTGAAGCTTTCTTT. It yields the protein CAIRITGTGGTEAFF.

In its sample, this clone was seen a few times. The chain recombines TRBV30 with TRBJ1-5; 7 nucleotides line up with TRBD1. The germline CDR1 and CDR2 sequences are GTSNPN and SVGIG (reference sequence). The CDR3 has 14 amino acids. J was trimmed by 5 bases and V by 4 bases; bases with no gene match: 8. CDR3 amino acids: CAWTRQGGDQPQHF. In DNA, the CDR3 is TGTGCCTGGACCCGACAGGGTGGGGATCAGCCCCAGCATTTT.

There are a few counts of this clone. The V call is TRBV19, the J call TRBJ2-6; maybe TRBD1 (5 bases). The CDR3 has 16 residues. Germline V gene lookup returns CDR1 LNHDA and CDR2 SQIVND (reference sequence). Trimming left V 9 bases short and J 0 bases short, with 15 bases between. CDR3 nucleotide sequence: TGTGCCAGCAGGGAATTACAGAGCTCTGGGGCCAACGTCCTGACTTTC. Translation: CASRELQSSGANVLTF.

The V and J genes are TRBV11-2 and TRBJ1-3; D ambiguous. CDR3 length: 12 amino acids. The germline CDR1 and CDR2 sequences are SGHAT and FQNNGV. With 5 bases removed from V and 5 bases from J, the gap between germline ends came to 7 bases. The CDR3 reads CASSNPRNTIYF. The DNA for the CDR3 is TGTGCCAGCAGCAATCCCAGAAACACCATATATTTT.

V is TRBV29-1 and J is TRBJ2-1; D gene uncertain. Germline lookup yields CDR1 SQVTM and CDR2 ANQGSEA. The length of the CDR3 is 13 residues. V dropped 3 bases and J dropped 4 bases, with 10 bases sitting between them. The CDR3 DNA reads TGCAGCGTTGAGTTGTCGCGATACAATGAGCAGTTCTTC. It specifies CSVELSRYNEQFF.

V and J are TRBV29-1 and TRBJ2-1; D uncertain. Per germline, CDR1 SQVTM and CDR2 ANQGSEA. The CDR3 extends over 13 amino acids. Trimming took 1 base from V and 0 from J, leaving 4 bases between them. The CDR3 nucleotides are TGCAGCGTTGAAGGGAGCTCCTACAATGAGCAGTTCTTC. Its translation is CSVEGSSYNEQFF.